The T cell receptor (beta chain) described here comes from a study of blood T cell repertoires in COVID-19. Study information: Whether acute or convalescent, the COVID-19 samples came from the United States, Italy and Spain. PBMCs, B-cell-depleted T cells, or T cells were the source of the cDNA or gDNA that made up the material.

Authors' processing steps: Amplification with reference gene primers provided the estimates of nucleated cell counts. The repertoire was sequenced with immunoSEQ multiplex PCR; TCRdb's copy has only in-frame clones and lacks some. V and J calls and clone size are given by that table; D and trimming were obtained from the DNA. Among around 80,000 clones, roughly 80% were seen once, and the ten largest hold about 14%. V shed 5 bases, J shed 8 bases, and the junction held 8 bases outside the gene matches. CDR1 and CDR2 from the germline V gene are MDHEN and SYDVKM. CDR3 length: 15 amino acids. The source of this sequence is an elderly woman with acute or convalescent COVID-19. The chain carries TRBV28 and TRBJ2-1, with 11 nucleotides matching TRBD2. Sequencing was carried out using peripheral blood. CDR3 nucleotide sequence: TGTGCCAGCAGTCTGACTAGCGGGGACAGGCATGAGCAGTTCTTC. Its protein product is CASSLTSGDRHEQFF. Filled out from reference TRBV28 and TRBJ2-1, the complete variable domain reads DVKVTQSSRYLVKRTGEKVFLECVQDMDHENMFWYRQDPGLGLRLIYFSYDVKMKEKGDIPEGYSVSREKKERFSLILESASTNQTSMYLCASSLTSGDRHEQFFGPGTRLTVL.